This T cell receptor (beta chain) is drawn from a study of PD-1 blockade in classical Hodgkin lymphoma. Brentuximab vedotin exposure varied among the patients, all of whom had relapsed after autologous stem cell transplantation. The study's findings and limits: Any patient who commenced nivolumab under 1 year after ASCT was excluded. Patients with a complete response exhibited baseline diversity comparable to newly diagnosed patients. Significant TCR diversity gains by C4D1 occurred in CD4+ but not CD8+ cells.

Clones were sequenced by immunoSEQ multiplex PCR, and TCRdb holds only the in-frame ones, with some missing. In the table there are over 35,000 clones, less than 85% of which are singletons. On this clone: What it binds is not known.

Sequencing used peripheral blood mononuclear cells (PBMCs), obtained before the second cycle of nivolumab. This TCR came from a human donor with classical Hodgkin lymphoma.

The CDR3 DNA follows: TGTGCCAGCAGCGGCCTTAGGGCAGGGGGAGAGGGGAGCAATCAGCCCCAGCATTTT. It is translated as CASSGLRAGGEGSNQPQHF. The V and J genes are TRBV14 and TRBJ1-5; 7 bases map to TRBD1. The CDR3 is made up of 19 amino acids. V dropped 5 bases and J dropped 1; count of bases not matched to a gene: 17. In germline, CDR1 is SGHDN, CDR2 FVKESK.